The 8 T cell receptor beta chains below come from one sample, sequenced in a study of shared clonotypes between healthy human individuals. Only in-frame clones appear in the TCRdb table, and some are missing; sequencing was by immunoSEQ multiplex PCR. This sample yields around 500,000 clones, of which 70% to 80% are seen a single time; 13% belongs to the top ten. Sequencing was done on a sample of PBMCs. These receptors were collected from a middle-aged woman in good health. Some clones in this sample may be carry-over from other donors' samples.

The chain employs TRBV19 and TRBJ1-1; D ambiguous. This CDR3 region has 13 residues. Trimming pared 6 bases from V and 4 bases from J, leaving 12 bases between. Germline CDR1 LNHDA, CDR2 SQIVND (reference sequence). The CDR3 bases are TGTGCCAGTAGCCCCCGGGTGGGCACTGAAGCTTTCTTT. This translates into CASSPRVGTEAFF.

V gene TRBV28 combines with J gene TRBJ1-2; 7 bases map to TRBD1. Germline V gene lookup returns CDR1 MDHEN and CDR2 SYDVKM. The junction had 12 bases not matched to a gene; V was cut back by 4 bases and J by 4 bases. The CDR3 has 16 residues. CDR3 in DNA: TGTGCCAGCAGTTCTACCGGGACAGAAGGAGTCTATGGCTACACCTTC. Its translation is CASSSTGTEGVYGYTF.

The rearrangement links TRBV18 to TRBJ2-7; 12 bases fit TRBD2. CDR3 size: 15 residues. Looked up from germline, CDR1 is KGHSH and CDR2 is LQKENI. The J segment lost 1 base and the V segment lost 5 bases, leaving 3 bases of the junction unmatched. CDR3 sequence reads: CASSEGTSGSYEQYF. The CDR3 DNA is TGTGCCAGCTCAGAGGGGACTAGCGGGTCCTACGAGCAGTACTTC.

The genes are TRBV9 and TRBJ2-2; either TRBD1 or TRBD2 may supply D (5 bases each). This CDR3 is built from 14 residues. V lost 5 bases and J lost 3, with 11 bases in between. The germline gives CDR1 SGDLS, CDR2 YYNGEE. CDR3 sequence reads: CASRSGTDTGELFF. The CDR3 DNA follows: TGTGCCAGCAGGTCAGGGACGGACACCGGGGAGCTGTTTTTT.

This clone was detected only once. At one of its ends the junction is not consistent with the germline gene, which may arise from a read error. This sequence joins TRBV6-1 and TRBJ2-1; 7 bases are a match to TRBD2. The CDR3 loop spans 14 amino acids. Germline CDR1 is MNHNS and CDR2 is SASEGT. The CDR3 bases are TGTGCCACTCCCCGGGACTACCTAGGGGATGAGCGGTTCTTC. Its protein is CATPRDYLGDERFF.

V and J are TRBV19 and TRBJ2-5; possible D gene TRBD2, 6 bases. This CDR3 comprises 15 residues. V dropped 3 bases and J dropped 4 bases, with 15 bases sitting between them. CDR1 LNHDA and CDR2 SQIVND come from the germline V gene (reference sequence). The CDR3 region has the DNA TGTGCCAGTAGTATTAGTCGGGGGATAGGAGAGACCCAGTACTTC. Its translation is CASSISRGIGETQYF. Full variable domain (remainder filled in from reference TRBV19 and TRBJ2-5): DGGITQSPKYLFRKEGQNVTLSCEQNLNHDAMYWYRQDPGQGLRLIYYSQIVNDFQKGDIAEGYSVSREKKESFPLTVTSAQKNPTAFYLCASSISRGIGETQYFGPGTRLLVL.

This clone was picked up a small number of times. The CDR3 nucleotides read TGCGCCAGCAGCCCCAGCCGGTCTCACAATGAGCAGTTCTTC. It specifies CASSPSRSHNEQFF. The V and J genes are TRBV4-1 and TRBJ2-1, with D uncertain. The CDR3 runs to 14 residues. V lost 4 bases to trimming and J lost 5 bases, with 12 bases between them. The germline CDR1 and CDR2 sequences are MGHRA and YSYEKL.

The chain links TRBV29-1 to TRBJ1-2; 7 positions agree with TRBD1. Germline lookup yields CDR1 SQVTM and CDR2 ANQGSEA. The CDR3 is 15 residues long. V was clipped by 0 bases and J by 4 bases; unmatched bases: 8. CDR3 in DNA: TGCAGCGTTGAAGAACATCCGGGACAGCCCTATGGCTACACCTTC. Amino acids: CSVEEHPGQPYGYTF.